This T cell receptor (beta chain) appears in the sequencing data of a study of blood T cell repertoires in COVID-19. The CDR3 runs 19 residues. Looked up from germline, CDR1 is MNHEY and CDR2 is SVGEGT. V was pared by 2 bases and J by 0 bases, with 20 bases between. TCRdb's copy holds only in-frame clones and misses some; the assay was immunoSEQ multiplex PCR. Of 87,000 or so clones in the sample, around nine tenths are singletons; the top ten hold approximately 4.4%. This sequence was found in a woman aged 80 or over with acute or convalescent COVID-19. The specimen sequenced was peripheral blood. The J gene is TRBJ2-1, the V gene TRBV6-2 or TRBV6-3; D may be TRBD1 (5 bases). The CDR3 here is CASSYIVGRAHLSYNEQFF. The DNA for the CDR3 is TGTGCCAGCAGTTACATAGTCGGCAGGGCCCATCTCTCCTACAATGAGCAGTTCTTC.